This T cell receptor (beta chain) was sequenced during a study of blood T cell repertoires in COVID-19. Overall study: Specimens from acute and convalescent COVID-19 originated in the United States, Italy and Spain. The analysed material was cDNA or gDNA that came from T cells, B-cell-depleted T cells, or PBMCs.

CDR3 length equals 14 residues. The germline gives CDR1 SGHRS, CDR2 YFSETQ. J gave up 6 bases and V 4 bases, and 3 bases lay outside the gene matches. Original analysis: Amplification with reference gene primers provided the estimates of nucleated cell counts. Assay used: immunoSEQ multiplex PCR; TCRdb lists only in-frame clones, some missing. V and J calls and clone size are those listed in that table; D and trimming were worked out from the DNA. The sample has about 440,000 clones, about 91% seen once. The receptor was isolated from a woman between 45 and 65 years old with COVID-19, enrolled during active disease. The chain employs TRBV5-1 and TRBJ2-1; 11 bases are a match to TRBD1. Sequences were obtained from peripheral blood. The CDR3 coding sequence is TGCGCCAGCAGCCCCGGGACAGGGGGCAATGAGCAGTTCTTC. Its translation is CASSPGTGGNEQFF.